Sequencing of this TCR beta chain was carried out in a study of OX40 agonist ivuxolimab in advanced cancers. Looking at the study overall: Mean age 60 years, range about 20 to 79; just over 80% male.

The germline V and J ends were trimmed by 5 bases and 7 bases, with 20 bases remaining between them. Per germline, CDR1 SEHNR and CDR2 FQNEAQ (reference sequence). The CDR3 spans 15 residues. Some clones are missing from TCRdb's copy, which holds only in-frame ones; the method was immunoSEQ multiplex PCR. The table lists some 23,000 clones, about 80% of them singletons. The chain joins TRBV7-9 to TRBJ1-1; the D is unclear. Source: CD4+ or CD8+ T cells sorted from blood, taken in a trial of the OX40 agonist ivuxolimab. This TCR was recovered from an adult with an advanced solid tumor such as melanoma, head and neck, liver or kidney cancer. In DNA form, the CDR3 reads TGTGCCAGCAGCCACGACGTGTGGAAGGAGGGTGAAGCTTTCTTT. As protein: CASSHDVWKEGEAFF.